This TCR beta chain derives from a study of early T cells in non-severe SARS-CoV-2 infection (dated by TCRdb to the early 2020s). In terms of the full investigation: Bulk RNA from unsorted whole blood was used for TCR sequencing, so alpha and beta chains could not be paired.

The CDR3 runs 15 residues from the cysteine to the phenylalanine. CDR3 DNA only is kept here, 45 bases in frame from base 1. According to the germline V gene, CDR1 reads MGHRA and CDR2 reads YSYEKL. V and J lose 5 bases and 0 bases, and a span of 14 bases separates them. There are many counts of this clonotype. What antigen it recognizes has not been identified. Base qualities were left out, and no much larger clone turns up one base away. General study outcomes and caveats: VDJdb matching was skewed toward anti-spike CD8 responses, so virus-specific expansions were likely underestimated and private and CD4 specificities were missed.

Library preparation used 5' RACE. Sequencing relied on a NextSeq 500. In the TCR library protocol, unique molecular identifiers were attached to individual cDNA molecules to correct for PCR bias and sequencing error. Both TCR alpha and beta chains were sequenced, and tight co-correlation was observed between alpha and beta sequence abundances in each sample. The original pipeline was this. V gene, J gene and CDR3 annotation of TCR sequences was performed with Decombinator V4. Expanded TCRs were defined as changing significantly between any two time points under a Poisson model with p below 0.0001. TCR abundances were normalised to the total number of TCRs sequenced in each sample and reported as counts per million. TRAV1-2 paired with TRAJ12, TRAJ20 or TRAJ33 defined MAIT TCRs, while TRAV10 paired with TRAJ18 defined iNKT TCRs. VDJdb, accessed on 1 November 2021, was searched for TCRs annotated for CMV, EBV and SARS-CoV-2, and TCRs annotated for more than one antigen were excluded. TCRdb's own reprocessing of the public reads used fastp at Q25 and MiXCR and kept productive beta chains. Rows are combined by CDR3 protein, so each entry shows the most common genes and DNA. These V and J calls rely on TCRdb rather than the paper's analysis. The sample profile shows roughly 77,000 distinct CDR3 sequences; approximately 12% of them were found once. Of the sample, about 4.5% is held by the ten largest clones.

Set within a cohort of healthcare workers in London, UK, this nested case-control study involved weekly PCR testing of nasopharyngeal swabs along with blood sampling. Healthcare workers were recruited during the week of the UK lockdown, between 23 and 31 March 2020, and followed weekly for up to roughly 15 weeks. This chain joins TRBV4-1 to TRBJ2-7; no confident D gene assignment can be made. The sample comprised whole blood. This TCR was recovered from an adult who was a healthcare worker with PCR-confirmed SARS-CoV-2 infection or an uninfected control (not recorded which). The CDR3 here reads CASSEALQSSYEQYF. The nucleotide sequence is TGCGCCAGCAGCGAAGCTTTACAGAGCTCCTACGAGCAGTACTTC.